This passage covers 17 T cell receptor beta chains from one sample sequenced in a study of glioma-infiltrating T cells. Using RNA template, CDR3s of TCR alpha and beta were amplified with iRepertoire arm-PCR. Via MiXCR, TCRdb re-called the multiplex PCR reads, giving one row per CDR3 protein. In the table there are 300,000 to 450,000 distinct CDR3 sequences, less than 50% of which are singletons. Input material: glioma tissue, nonneoplastic brain tissue, or PBMCs (not recorded which). Receptors were obtained from a human donor with low-grade glioma or glioblastoma, undergoing nonglioma brain surgery, or in good health (not recorded which).

Points on this clonotype: At one end the junction does not follow the germline gene, possibly because of a read error. The chain joins TRBV19 to TRBJ1-2; D is perhaps TRBD1 (5 bases). The V gene's germline CDR1 is LNHDA and CDR2 SQIVND (reference sequence). This CDR3 is built from 15 residues. The CDR3 sequence: CASTSGTKAGYGYAF. The CDR3 nucleotides read TGTGCCAGTACCTCCGGGACGAAGGCGGGCTATGGCTACGCCTTC. The full variable domain, in which reference TRBV19 and TRBJ1-2 provide the parts outside the CDR3, is DGGITQSPKYLFRKEGQNVTLSCEQNLNHDAMYWYRQDPGQGLRLIYYSQIVNDFQKGDIAEGYSVSREKKESFPLTVTSAQKNPTAFYLCASTSGTKAGYGYAFGSGTRLTVV.

This clonotype was observed at least ten times. CDR3 in DNA: TGTGCCAGCAGTCCCCTGGGGGGCGTACAAGAGACCCAGTACTTC. This encodes CASSPLGGVQETQYF. The chain recombines TRBV27 with TRBJ2-5; perhaps D is TRBD1 or TRBD2 (6 bases each). With 5 bases removed from V and 2 bases from J, the gap between germline ends came to 15 bases. This CDR3 region has 15 residues. Germline assignment: CDR1 MNHEY and CDR2 SMNVEV (reference sequence).

The table lists this clonotype with a few counts. The chain couples TRBV6-2 or TRBV6-3 to TRBJ2-7; perhaps TRBD2 as D (6 bases). V gave up 0 bases and J gave up 4 bases, with 10 bases separating them. CDR1 and CDR2 from the germline V gene are MNHEY and SVGEGT. This CDR3 has 14 amino acids. CDR3 sequence (DNA): TGTGCCAGCAGTTACTCGGGGGACTTGTACGAGCAGTACTTC. Encoded protein: CASSYSGDLYEQYF.

The chain is built from TRBV2 and TRBJ2-3; D not certain. The CDR3 spans 12 residues. V was cut by 7 bases and J by 6 bases, with 11 bases left in between. Germline assignment: CDR1 SNHLY and CDR2 FYNNEI. CDR3 in DNA: TGTGCCAGCATGGTCCCTCGTGATACGCAGTATTTT. It translates to CASMVPRDTQYF. The full variable domain, rest sourced from reference TRBV2 and TRBJ2-3, is EPEVTQTPSHQVTQMGQEVILRCVPISNHLYFYWYRQILGQKVEFLVSFYNNEISEKSEIFDDQFSVERPDGSNFTLKIRSTKLEDSAMYFCASMVPRDTQYFGPGTRLTVL.

This chain uses TRBV24-1 with TRBJ2-3, with unresolved D. V lost 9 bases and J lost 2, with 11 bases in between. Germline-derived CDR1 and CDR2 are KGHDR and SFDVKD. The CDR3 sequence is 13 residues long. The CDR3 region has the DNA TGTGCCACCGGACCCCAGGACACAGATACGCAGTATTTT. Translation gives CATGPQDTDTQYF.

This clonotype came up many times. V usage is TRBV20-1 and J usage is TRBJ1-5; D gene uncertain. V lost 1 base to trimming and J lost 6 bases, with 13 bases between them. The CDR3 runs 14 residues. The germline V gene encodes CDR1 DFQATT and CDR2 SNEGSKA (reference sequence). The DNA for the CDR3 is TGCAGTGCTAGAGCGGGAGGTGTCGGTCAGCCCCAGCATTTT. Translating gives CSARAGGVGQPQHF.

This clonotype occurred a few times. The V and J genes are TRBV2 and TRBJ1-2; a weak D match, TRBD1 (5 bases). V lost 3 bases, J lost 2 bases, and 10 bases lay in between. The CDR3 totals 14 residues. CDR1 and CDR2 (germline): SNHLY, FYNNEI. CDR3 residues: CASSDRETNYGYTF. CDR3 DNA: TGTGCCAGCAGTGACAGGGAGACCAACTATGGCTACACCTTC. The full variable domain, rest sourced from reference TRBV2 and TRBJ1-2, is EPEVTQTPSHQVTQMGQEVILRCVPISNHLYFYWYRQILGQKVEFLVSFYNNEISEKSEIFDDQFSVERPDGSNFTLKIRSTKLEDSAMYFCASSDRETNYGYTFGSGTRLTVV.

This chain links TRBV10-3 with TRBJ2-5; 10 nucleotides agree with TRBD2. The end of the DNA fits TRBJ2-1 better, so the J call may be wrong. CDR1 is ENHRY and CDR2 is SYGVKD in the germline V gene. This CDR3 spans 18 amino acids. The CDR3 spells CAISESPSGRFSYNEQFF. The CDR3 DNA reads TGTGCCATCAGTGAGTCTCCTAGCGGGAGATTTTCCTACAATGAGCAGTTCTTC.

This clonotype has a count of ten or more. This rearrangement joins TRBV27 to TRBJ1-6; D gene unclear. The germline V gene encodes CDR1 MNHEY and CDR2 SMNVEV (reference sequence). This CDR3 is built from 14 residues. V was cut by 2 bases and J by 10 bases, with 12 bases left in between. The CDR3 coding sequence is TGTGCCAGCAGTTTACGCCTAGGGTACTCACCCCTCCACTTT. Translation: CASSLRLGYSPLHF.

This clonotype has just a few counts. This sequence joins TRBV20-1 and TRBJ2-3; 8 nucleotides agree with TRBD1. The CDR3 consists of 15 residues. Germline V gene lookup returns CDR1 DFQATT and CDR2 SNEGSKA (reference sequence). V shed 5 bases and J 4 bases; nucleotides not matched to a gene: 11. The CDR3 DNA reads TGCAGTGCTGAGACCTCCGGACAGGGACCAGATACGCAGTATTTT. It encodes CSAETSGQGPDTQYF.

As to this clonotype: This clone may be a read error of a much larger clone one base away. The chain carries TRBV6-5 and TRBJ2-7; no reliable D call. CDR3 length equals 13 residues. Germline CDR1 and CDR2: MNHEY and SVGAGI. Trimming cost V 4 bases and J 5 bases, with 12 bases left between them. CDR3 residues: CASSLLPRNEQYF. The CDR3 DNA follows: TGTGCCAGCAGTTTACTCCCCAGGAACGAGCAGTACTTC.

CDR3 coding DNA: TGCGCCAGCAGCCAAGAGCATGACATCCTCCACTTCATGACTGAAGCTTTCTTT. Its translation: CASSQEHDILHFMTEAFF. The chain combines TRBV4-1 with TRBJ1-1; D not resolved. Germline V lookup: CDR1 MGHRA, CDR2 YSYEKL. CDR3 length equals 18 residues. The V and J ends lost 0 bases and 5 bases respectively, with 22 bases between them.

This clonotype was seen once. This chain connects TRBV4-1 to TRBJ2-6; D may be TRBD1 or TRBD2 (5 bases each). The CDR3 has 16 amino acids. Deletions cut 1 base from V and 2 bases from J, with 9 bases between. Germline V CDR1 and CDR2: MGHRA, YSYEKL. The chain's CDR3 is CASSQVLGAGANVLTF. The CDR3 DNA reads TGCGCCAGCAGCCAAGTCTTGGGGGCTGGGGCCAACGTCCTGACTTTC.

As for this clonotype: The junction differs from germline at one of its ends, possibly a read error. The rearrangement joins TRBV19 to TRBJ1-1; D is uncertain. The CDR3 covers 13 residues. Germline V gene lookup returns CDR1 LNHDA and CDR2 SQIVND (reference sequence). CDR3 sequence (DNA): TGTGCCAGTATGAAGAATATCAGGACTGAAGCTCCCTTT. As protein: CASMKNIRTEAPF.

The chain has TRBV5-1 and TRBJ2-2; possibly TRBD2 for D (7 bases). Trimming took off 0 bases at V and 2 bases at J, with 11 bases between the two ends. From germline, CDR1 is SGHRS and CDR2 YFSETQ. This CDR3 spans 16 amino acids. In DNA form, the CDR3 reads TGCGCCAGCAGCTTGGCGAGCGGGACAAACACCGGGGAGCTGTTTTTT. It yields the protein CASSLASGTNTGELFF.

Many counts were recorded for this clonotype. The chain is built from TRBV27 and TRBJ2-1; the D gene is possibly TRBD1 (5 bases). The V gene's germline CDR1 is MNHEY and CDR2 SMNVEV (reference sequence). V was pared by 7 bases and J by 0 bases, with 19 bases between. This CDR3 is 17 amino acids long. CDR3 residues: CASTSTPRGSSYNEQFF. The CDR3 DNA follows: TGTGCCAGCACCTCGACCCCTAGGGGCTCCTCCTACAATGAGCAGTTCTTC.

The genes are TRBV20-1 and TRBJ2-7; 10 bases are shared with TRBD2. V lost 5 bases to trimming and J lost 6 bases; unmatched junction nucleotides: 7. The CDR3 sequence is 13 residues long. Looked up from germline, CDR1 is DFQATT and CDR2 is SNEGSKA (reference sequence). The CDR3 nucleotides are TGCAGTGCTGTGCTAGCGGGAGTACGCGAGCAGTACTTC. Translated: CSAVLAGVREQYF.